Shown below are 30 T cell receptor beta chains from a single sample sequenced in a study of T cell repertoires in cytomegalovirus infection. From the reads, TCRdb called clonotypes with MiXCR, one entry per CDR3 protein. The profile shows a few hundred thousand distinct CDR3 sequences, about 40% of them singletons. No cognate antigen is known for these TCRs. The material was cultured PBMCs, obtained from culture after CMV antigen stimulation. All receptors come from a human donor in good health (CMV status not recorded). Some clones in this sample may be carry-over from other donors' samples.

The chain recombines TRBV18 with TRBJ2-3, with D hard to call. Germline CDR1 is KGHSH and CDR2 is LQKENI. V was trimmed by 3 bases and J by 2 bases, leaving 9 bases between them. The CDR3 runs 14 residues. CDR3 nucleotides: TGTGCCAGCTCACCTCGACCCTTCACAGATACGCAGTATTTT. Its translation: CASSPRPFTDTQYF. Full variable domain (remainder filled in from reference TRBV18 and TRBJ2-3): NAGVMQNPRHLVRRRGQEARLRCSPMKGHSHVYWYRQLPEEGLKFMVYLQKENIIDESGMPKERFSAEFPKEGPSILRIQQVVRGDSAAYFCASSPRPFTDTQYFGPGTRLTVL.

The chain joins TRBV12-3 or TRBV12-4 to TRBJ2-1; TRBD1 agrees at 10 bases. Germline trimming cut 6 bases from V and 9 bases from J; bases unmatched to any gene: 8. This CDR3 has 14 amino acids. Here the CDR3 reads CASSPTGTGVEQFF. CDR3 in DNA: TGTGCCAGCAGCCCAACCGGGACAGGGGTTGAGCAGTTCTTC.

The chain has TRBV20-1 and TRBJ2-3; possible D gene TRBD2, 6 bases. V was trimmed by 6 bases and J by 7 bases, leaving 23 bases between them. Germline CDR1 DFQATT, CDR2 SNEGSKA (reference sequence). The CDR3 sequence is 15 residues long. CDR3 loop: CSANKGDLFWNTQYF. CDR3 DNA: TGCAGTGCGAATAAAGGGGACTTATTTTGGAATACGCAGTATTTT.

This clonotype was observed at least ten times. The V gene is TRBV7-2, the J gene TRBJ2-3; D ambiguous. The CDR3 length is 14 residues. Trimming stripped 3 bases from V and 2 bases from J, with 9 bases between. Germline V lookup: CDR1 SGHTA, CDR2 FQGNSA. The chain's CDR3 is CASSFSLHTDTQYF. CDR3 nucleotide sequence: TGTGCCAGCAGCTTTTCCCTGCACACAGATACGCAGTATTTT.

This clonotype has just a few counts. V and J are TRBV5-6 and TRBJ1-2; D is possibly TRBD1 (6 bases). The germline CDR1 and CDR2 sequences are SGHDT and YYEEEE. Trimming pared 4 bases from V and 8 bases from J, leaving 30 bases between. The CDR3 extends over 18 amino acids. The CDR3 coding sequence is TGTGCCAGCAGCCTCAGATACGGACAGTACGAACCTTCAGGGGGCTACACCTTC. Amino acid sequence: CASSLRYGQYEPSGGYTF.

The rearrangement uses TRBV29-1 and TRBJ2-4; 8 nucleotides line up with TRBD1. Germline CDR1 and CDR2: SQVTM and ANQGSEA. The CDR3 consists of 14 residues. CDR3 sequence reads: CSGGGGQGENIQYF. The CDR3 nucleotides are TGCAGTGGAGGAGGCGGACAGGGTGAAAACATTCAGTACTTC.

The chain carries TRBV14 and TRBJ2-5; D is unclear. Trimming cost V 3 bases and J 5 bases, with 7 bases left between them. CDR1 SGHDN and CDR2 FVKESK come from the germline V gene. This CDR3 comprises 12 residues. This CDR3 reads CASSHSRETQYF. The DNA for the CDR3 is TGTGCCAGCAGCCACTCTCGGGAGACCCAGTACTTC.

This rearrangement joins TRBV20-1 to TRBJ2-5, with D tentatively TRBD1 (5 bases). The V end was cut by 3 bases, the J end by 5 bases, with 13 bases between. The CDR3 sequence is 13 residues long. Germline V gives CDR1 DFQATT, CDR2 SNEGSKA (reference sequence). The CDR3 DNA follows: TGCAGTGCTAGGTGGCAGGGCAGGGAGACCCAGTACTTC. Its protein product is CSARWQGRETQYF.

This clonotype was seen only a few times. The chain combines TRBV7-2 with TRBJ1-1; D gene unclear. CDR1 is SGHTA and CDR2 is FQGNSA in the germline V gene. The V end was cut by 5 bases, the J end by 6 bases, with 19 bases between. The CDR3 length is 15 residues. The CDR3 nucleotides are TGTGCCAGCAGCCCCCCGGGCGCGGCCTACGCTGAAGCTTTCTTT. It codes for CASSPPGAAYAEAFF.

This chain joins TRBV5-6 and TRBJ1-5; tentatively, D is TRBD1 (6 bases). CDR1 SGHDT and CDR2 YYEEEE come from the germline V gene. V gave up 4 bases and J gave up 3 bases, with 17 bases separating them. The CDR3 is 16 residues long. The chain's CDR3 is CASSTYLQGDNQPQHF. The CDR3 coding sequence is TGTGCCAGCAGCACCTACTTACAGGGTGACAATCAGCCCCAGCATTTT.

V is TRBV7-9 and J is TRBJ2-7; D is perhaps TRBD2 (7 bases). Deletions cut 5 bases from V and 9 bases from J, with 23 bases between. Germline CDR1 reads SEHNR; CDR2 reads FQNEAQ (reference sequence). There are 15 residues in the CDR3. CDR3 in amino acids: CASSPKGDYPKGQYF. CDR3 DNA: TGTGCCAGCAGCCCTAAGGGGGACTACCCGAAAGGGCAGTACTTC.

There are many counts of this clonotype. CDR3 nucleotide sequence: TGTGCCAGCAGCTTAGTGGGGACAGGCCTCTATGGCTACACCTTC. Amino acids: CASSLVGTGLYGYTF. V is TRBV7-2 and J is TRBJ1-2; 8 nucleotides line up with TRBD1. The CDR3 extends over 15 amino acids. The germline V gene encodes CDR1 SGHTA and CDR2 FQGNSA. With 1 base clipped from V and 4 bases from J, the junction kept 5 bases outside the gene matches.

This clonotype has just one count. V is TRBV6-1 and J is TRBJ1-2; 7 nucleotides agree with TRBD1. Germline values: CDR1 MNHNS, CDR2 SASEGT. The CDR3 is made up of 16 amino acids. Trimming removed 6 bases from V and 4 bases from J; junction bases left unmatched: 14. Here the CDR3 reads CASSQRTGASVYGYTF. The CDR3 DNA reads as TGTGCCAGCAGCCAGAGGACAGGCGCGTCAGTCTATGGCTACACCTTC.

J is TRBJ2-7 and V is TRBV5-1; weak D call: TRBD1 (5 bases). Germline V gene sequence: CDR1 SGHRS, CDR2 YFSETQ. Deletions cut 4 bases from V and 3 bases from J, with 17 bases between. The CDR3 totals 15 residues. In DNA, the CDR3 is TGCGCCAGCAGCACCCGGGCAGGGTCCGGCTACGAGCAGTACTTC. Translated, it gives CASSTRAGSGYEQYF. The complete variable domain, with remaining parts taken from reference TRBV5-1 and TRBJ2-7, reads KAGVTQTPRYLIKTRGQQVTLSCSPISGHRSVSWYQQTPGQGLQFLFEYFSETQRNKGNFPGRFSGRQFSNSRSEMNVSTLELGDSALYLCASSTRAGSGYEQYFGPGTRLTVT.

This clonotype showed up just a few times. The V and J genes are TRBV7-2 and TRBJ1-5, with 7 positions matching TRBD1. J was trimmed by 6 bases and V by 6 bases; bases with no gene match: 8. Germline-derived CDR1 and CDR2 are SGHTA and FQGNSA. CDR3 length: 14 amino acids. The CDR3 loop reads CASSQQQGTQPQHF. The CDR3, as DNA: TGTGCCAGCAGTCAACAACAGGGGACTCAGCCCCAGCATTTT.

Remarks on this clonotype: The junction shows a germline mismatch at one end, possibly a read error. The chain uses TRBV4-1 and TRBJ2-1; tentatively, D is TRBD1 or TRBD2 (5 bases each). The CDR3 length is 13 residues. Germline CDR1 is MGHRA and CDR2 is YSYEKL. The CDR3 loop is CASSQESGTEQFF. CDR3 sequence (DNA): TGTGCCAGCAGCCAAGAAAGTGGGACTGAGCAGTTCTTC.

The table lists this clonotype with a few counts. J is TRBJ2-7 and V is TRBV19; D is unresolved. The germline V and J ends were trimmed by 3 bases and 2 bases, with 8 bases remaining between them. CDR3 length equals 13 residues. The V gene's germline CDR1 is LNHDA and CDR2 SQIVND (reference sequence). CDR3 in DNA: TGTGCCAGTAGTATTACGGTCACCTACGAGCAGTACTTC. Protein sequence: CASSITVTYEQYF.

The genes are TRBV12-3 or TRBV12-4 and TRBJ2-7, with TRBD2 identical over 9 bases. This CDR3 spans 17 amino acids. J was trimmed by 5 bases and V by 6 bases; bases with no gene match: 17. CDR3 DNA sequence: TGTGCCAGCAGCTGGATGGGGGGGTCTAGCGGGAAGGACGAGCAGTACTTC. It yields the protein CASSWMGGSSGKDEQYF.

The sample holds a few counts of this clonotype. This rearrangement joins TRBV7-9 to TRBJ2-7; 15 bases align to TRBD2. The CDR3 totals 18 residues. Per germline, CDR1 SEHNR and CDR2 FQNEAQ (reference sequence). V shed 7 bases, J shed 3 bases, and the junction held 13 bases outside the gene matches. The CDR3 spells CASNVGLAGGNTYYEQYF. In nucleotides, the CDR3 is TGTGCCAGCAACGTCGGACTAGCGGGAGGGAATACCTACTACGAGCAGTACTTC. The variable domain in full, completed from reference TRBV7-9 and TRBJ2-7, reads DTGVSQNPRHKITKRGQNVTFRCDPISEHNRLYWYRQTLGQGPEFLTYFQNEAQLEKSRLLSDRFSAERPKGSFSTLEIQRTEQGDSAMYLCASNVGLAGGNTYYEQYFGPGTRLTVT.

The V call is TRBV4-1, the J call TRBJ1-2, with TRBD1 matching 8 bases. This CDR3 is built from 17 residues. J lost 5 bases, V lost 0 bases, and 11 bases had no gene match. The germline gives CDR1 MGHRA, CDR2 YSYEKL. The CDR3 sequence: CASSQDRTQGAAYGYTF. CDR3 sequence (DNA): TGCGCCAGCAGCCAAGATCGTACGCAGGGGGCCGCATATGGCTACACCTTC.

This chain uses TRBV5-6 with TRBJ2-7; weak D call: TRBD1 (5 bases). The CDR3 is made up of 14 amino acids. Germline V lookup: CDR1 SGHDT, CDR2 YYEEEE. Trimming took off 0 bases at V and 3 bases at J, with 10 bases between the two ends. CDR3 amino acids: CASSLGRGNYEQYF. The CDR3, as DNA: TGTGCCAGCAGCTTGGGAAGGGGCAACTACGAGCAGTACTTC.

The CDR3 bases are TGTGCCAGCAGGCGAGCTCAAACTGAAGCTTTCTTT. Amino acid sequence: CASRRAQTEAFF. The chain is built from TRBV7-9 and TRBJ1-1; no clear D gene. This CDR3 spans 12 amino acids. Per the germline V gene, CDR1 is SEHNR and CDR2 is FQNEAQ (reference sequence). Trimming removed 6 bases at V and 5 bases at J, with 10 bases between.

The chain uses TRBV7-2 and TRBJ2-1, with a tentative D call TRBD2 (5 bases). The CDR3 is 13 residues long. V gave up 3 bases and J gave up 8 bases, with 11 bases separating them. CDR1 is SGHTA, CDR2 FQGNSA, per germline. CDR3 DNA: TGTGCCAGCAGCTTTAGTGGAGGCCATGAGCAGTTCTTC. Its translation is CASSFSGGHEQFF. Using reference TRBV7-2 and TRBJ2-1 for the parts outside the CDR3, the full variable domain is GAGVSQSPSNKVTEKGKDVELRCDPISGHTALYWYRQSLGQGLEFLIYFQGNSAPDKSGLPSDRFSAERTGGSVSTLTIQRTQQEDSAVYLCASSFSGGHEQFFGPGTRLTVL.

The chain links TRBV6-2 or TRBV6-3 to TRBJ1-1; no firm D call. There are 14 residues in the CDR3. The germline V gene has CDR1 MNHEY and CDR2 SVGEGT. Trimming took 4 bases from V and 6 from J, leaving 15 bases between them. The CDR3 nucleotides are TGTGCCAGCAGTTTTCCAGGAGGACTGGCTGAAGCTTTCTTT. Amino acid sequence: CASSFPGGLAEAFF.

This chain joins TRBV5-4 and TRBJ2-1, with 7 bases matching TRBD1. CDR3 length: 13 residues. Germline CDR1 reads SGHNT; CDR2 reads YYREEE (reference sequence). The V segment lost 1 base and the J segment 14 bases; nucleotides outside the gene matches: 9. DNA for the CDR3: TGTGCCAGCAGCTTGAACAGGGGTGTGGGGGAGTTCTTC. It translates to CASSLNRGVGEFF.

With regard to this clonotype: Mismatch with germline at one junction end may stem from a read error. This chain links TRBV7-2 with TRBJ1-2; 7 positions agree with TRBD1. Per germline, CDR1 SGHTA and CDR2 FQGNSA. The CDR3 runs 13 residues. The CDR3 DNA is TGTGCCAGCAGCTCCGGACAGGTCTATAGCTACACCTTC. As protein: CASSSGQVYSYTF.

This clonotype was counted ten times or more. The chain uses TRBV7-2 and TRBJ2-5; no firm D call. The germline gives CDR1 SGHTA, CDR2 FQGNSA. The V end lost 5 bases, the J end lost 0 bases, and 16 bases lay between the germline ends. The CDR3 runs to 16 residues. The CDR3 is CASSRKGTSYQETQYF. The CDR3 DNA reads as TGTGCCAGCAGCCGCAAGGGCACCTCGTACCAAGAGACCCAGTACTTC.

The chain couples TRBV7-2 to TRBJ2-5; TRBD2 agrees at 7 bases. CDR1 and CDR2 from the germline V gene are SGHTA and FQGNSA. This CDR3 contains 16 residues. The V gene end was trimmed by 1 base and the J gene end by 7 bases; junction bases not matched to a gene: 12. The CDR3 DNA reads as TGTGCCAGCAGCTTAGTAGCCGGACTAGTGCAGGGGACCCAGTACTTC. Protein sequence: CASSLVAGLVQGTQYF.

The chain is built from TRBV18 and TRBJ1-1, with D perhaps TRBD1 (5 bases). The CDR3 length is 15 residues. Looked up from germline, CDR1 is KGHSH and CDR2 is LQKENI. V was clipped by 4 bases and J by 3 bases, with 15 bases between them. The CDR3 DNA is TGTGCCAGCTCACAAGCGACCTTAGGGGACACTGAAGCTTTCTTT. Encoded protein: CASSQATLGDTEAFF. The full variable domain, in which reference TRBV18 and TRBJ1-1 provide the parts outside the CDR3, is NAGVMQNPRHLVRRRGQEARLRCSPMKGHSHVYWYRQLPEEGLKFMVYLQKENIIDESGMPKERFSAEFPKEGPSILRIQQVVRGDSAAYFCASSQATLGDTEAFFGQGTRLTVV.

This clonotype was seen only a few times. The chain carries TRBV14 and TRBJ2-1; D gene unclear. CDR1 and CDR2 (germline): SGHDN, FVKESK. The CDR3 totals 10 residues. The V end was cut by 8 bases, the J end by 7 bases, with 6 bases between. The CDR3 nucleotides read TGTGCCAGCCCGCCGAATGAGCAGTTCTTC. Its protein product is CASPPNEQFF.